This T cell receptor (beta chain) appears in the sequencing data of a study of blood T cell repertoires in COVID-19. For the study at large: Italy, Spain and the United States were the sources of the convalescent and acute COVID-19 samples. Sources were T cells, B-cell-depleted T cells, or PBMCs; the material itself was cDNA or gDNA.

The germline V gene has CDR1 MNHEY and CDR2 SVGAGI. Deletions cut 0 bases from V and 6 bases from J, with 12 bases between. The CDR3 sequence is 16 residues long. Assay used: immunoSEQ multiplex PCR; TCRdb lists only in-frame clones, some missing. The repertoire holds approximately 360,000 clones, about 89% seen once, with 0.95% to 1.5% in the top ten. For this clone: This same CDR3 is encoded by further DNA sequences in the sample.

This TCR came from a middle-aged man with acute or convalescent COVID-19. The gene calls are TRBV6-5 and TRBJ1-6; tentative D call: TRBD1 (6 bases). Specimen: peripheral blood. CDR3 loop: CASSYSQGLGNSPLHF. DNA for the CDR3: TGTGCCAGCAGTTACTCACAGGGTTTGGGTAATTCACCCCTCCACTTT.